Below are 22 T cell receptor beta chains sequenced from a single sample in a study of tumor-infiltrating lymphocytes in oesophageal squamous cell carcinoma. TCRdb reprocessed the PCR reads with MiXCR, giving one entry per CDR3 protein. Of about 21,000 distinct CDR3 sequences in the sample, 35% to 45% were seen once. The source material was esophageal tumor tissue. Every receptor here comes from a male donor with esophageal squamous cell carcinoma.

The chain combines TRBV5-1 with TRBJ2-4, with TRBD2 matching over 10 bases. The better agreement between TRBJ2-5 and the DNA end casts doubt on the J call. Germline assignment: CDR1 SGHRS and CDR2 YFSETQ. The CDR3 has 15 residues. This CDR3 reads CASSSSGRARETQYF. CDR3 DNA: TGCGCCAGCAGCTCAAGCGGGAGGGCCCGAGAGACCCAGTACTTC.

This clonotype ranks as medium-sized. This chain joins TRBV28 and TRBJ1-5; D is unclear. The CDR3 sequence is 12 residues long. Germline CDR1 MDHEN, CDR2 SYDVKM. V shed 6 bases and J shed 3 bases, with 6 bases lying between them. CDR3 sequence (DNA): TGTGCCAGCAGCCAATACAATCAGCCCCAGCATTTT. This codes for CASSQYNQPQHF.

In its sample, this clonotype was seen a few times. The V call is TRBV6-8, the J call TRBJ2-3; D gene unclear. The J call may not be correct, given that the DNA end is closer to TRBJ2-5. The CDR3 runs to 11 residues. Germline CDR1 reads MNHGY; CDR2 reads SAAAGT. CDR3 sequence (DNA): TGTGCCAGCAGTTACTTGGAGACCCAGTACTTC. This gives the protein CASSYLETQYF.

The CDR3 here is CASSGQGRYSYF. The CDR3 DNA sequence: TGTGCCAGCAGTGGACAGGGACGGTATTCGTACTTC. This sequence joins TRBV6-1 and TRBJ2-4, with 7 bases identical to TRBD1. V was clipped by 4 bases and J by 15 bases; unmatched bases: 9. Germline values: CDR1 MNHNS, CDR2 SASEGT. The CDR3 loop spans 12 amino acids.

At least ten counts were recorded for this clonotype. CDR3 sequence reads: CASSLNRGKDQPQHF. In DNA, the CDR3 is TGTGCCAGCAGCTTAAATAGGGGGAAAGATCAGCCCCAGCATTTT. V is TRBV7-8 and J is TRBJ1-5; D might be TRBD1 (6 bases). The CDR3 is made up of 15 amino acids. V was shortened by 2 bases and J by 5 bases, with 13 bases between the two germline ends. Germline CDR1 and CDR2: SGHVS and FQNEAQ.

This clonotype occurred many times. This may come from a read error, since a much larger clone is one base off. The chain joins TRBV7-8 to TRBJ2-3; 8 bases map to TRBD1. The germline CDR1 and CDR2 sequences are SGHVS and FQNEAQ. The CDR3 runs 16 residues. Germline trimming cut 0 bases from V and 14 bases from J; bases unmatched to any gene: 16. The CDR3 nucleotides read TGTGCCAGCAGCTTAGCGGACAGGGTCGGCACCGGGGAGCTGTATTTT. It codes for CASSLADRVGTGELYF.

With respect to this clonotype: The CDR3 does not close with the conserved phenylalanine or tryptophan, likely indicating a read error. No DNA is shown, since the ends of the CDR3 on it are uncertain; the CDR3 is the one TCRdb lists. This CDR3 reads CASSLNRGPYEQYFGS. The chain combines TRBV7-2 with TRBJ2-7. The V gene's germline CDR1 is SGHTA and CDR2 FQGNSA. Counting both end residues, the CDR3 totals 16 amino acids.

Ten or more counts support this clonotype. In DNA form, the CDR3 reads TGTGCCAGCAGTGGCGGGACAGCGTTAACTGAGCAGTTCTTC. This codes for CASSGGTALTEQFF. This chain connects TRBV6-1 to TRBJ2-1, with TRBD1 as a possible D gene (7 bases). The germline V and J ends were trimmed by 4 bases and 9 bases, with 16 bases remaining between them. This CDR3 has 14 residues. The V gene's germline CDR1 is MNHNS and CDR2 SASEGT.

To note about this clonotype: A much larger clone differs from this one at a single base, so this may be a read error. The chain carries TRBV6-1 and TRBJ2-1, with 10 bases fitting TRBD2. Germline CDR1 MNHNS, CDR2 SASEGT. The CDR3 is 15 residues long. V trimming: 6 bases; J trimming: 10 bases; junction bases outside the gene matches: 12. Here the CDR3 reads CASRTGLAVSYEQFF. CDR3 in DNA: TGTGCCAGCAGAACCGGACTAGCGGTCTCCTACGAGCAGTTCTTC.

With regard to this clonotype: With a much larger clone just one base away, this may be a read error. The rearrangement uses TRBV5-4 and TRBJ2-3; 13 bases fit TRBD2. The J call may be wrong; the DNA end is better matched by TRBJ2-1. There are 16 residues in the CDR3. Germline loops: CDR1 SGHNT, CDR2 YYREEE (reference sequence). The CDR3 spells CASSFGLAGVIYEQFF. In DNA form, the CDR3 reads TGTGCCAGCAGCTTCGGACTAGCGGGAGTGATCTACGAGCAGTTCTTC.

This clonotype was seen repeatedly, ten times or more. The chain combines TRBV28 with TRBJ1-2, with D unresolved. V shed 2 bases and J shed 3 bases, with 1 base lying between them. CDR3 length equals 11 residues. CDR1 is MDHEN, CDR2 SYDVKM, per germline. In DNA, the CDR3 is TGTGCCAGCAGTTTAGACTATGGCTACACCTTC. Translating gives CASSLDYGYTF.

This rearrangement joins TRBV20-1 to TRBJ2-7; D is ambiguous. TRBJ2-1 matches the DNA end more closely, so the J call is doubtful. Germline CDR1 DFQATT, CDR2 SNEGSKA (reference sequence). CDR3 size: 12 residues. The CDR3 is CSASEARNEQFF. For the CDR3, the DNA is TGCAGTGCTAGCGAAGCTCGGAATGAGCAGTTCTTC.

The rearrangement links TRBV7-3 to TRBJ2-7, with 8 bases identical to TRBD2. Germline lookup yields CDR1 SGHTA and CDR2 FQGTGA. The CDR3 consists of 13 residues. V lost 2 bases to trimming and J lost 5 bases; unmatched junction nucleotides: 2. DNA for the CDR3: TGTGCCAGCAGCTTAGCGGGAGGACACGAGCAGTACTTC. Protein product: CASSLAGGHEQYF.

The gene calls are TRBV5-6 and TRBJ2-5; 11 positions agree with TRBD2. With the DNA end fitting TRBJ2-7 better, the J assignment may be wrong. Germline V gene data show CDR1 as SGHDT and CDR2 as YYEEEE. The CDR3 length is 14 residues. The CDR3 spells CASSSGTSGYEQYF. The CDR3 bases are TGTGCCAGCAGCTCGGGGACTAGCGGCTACGAGCAGTACTTC.

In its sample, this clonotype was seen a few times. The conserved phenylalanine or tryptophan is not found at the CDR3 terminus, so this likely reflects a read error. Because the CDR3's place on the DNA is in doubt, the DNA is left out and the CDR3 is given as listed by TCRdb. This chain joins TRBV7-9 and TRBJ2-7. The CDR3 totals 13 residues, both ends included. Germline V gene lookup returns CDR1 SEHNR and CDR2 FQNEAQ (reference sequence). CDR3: CASSLADGYTFGS.

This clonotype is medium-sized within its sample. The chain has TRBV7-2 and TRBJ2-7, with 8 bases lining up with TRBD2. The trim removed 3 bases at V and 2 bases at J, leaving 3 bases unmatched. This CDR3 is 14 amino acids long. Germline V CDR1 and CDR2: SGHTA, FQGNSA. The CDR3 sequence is CASSFSGRAYEQYF. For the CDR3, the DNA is TGTGCCAGCAGCTTTTCCGGGAGGGCCTACGAGCAGTACTTC.

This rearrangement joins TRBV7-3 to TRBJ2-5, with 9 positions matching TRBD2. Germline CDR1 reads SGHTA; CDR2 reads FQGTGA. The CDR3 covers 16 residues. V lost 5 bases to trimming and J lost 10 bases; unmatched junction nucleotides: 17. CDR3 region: CASSPFAGGSDNDQYF. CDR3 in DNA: TGTGCCAGCAGCCCCTTTGCGGGAGGGTCGGACAATGACCAGTACTTC.

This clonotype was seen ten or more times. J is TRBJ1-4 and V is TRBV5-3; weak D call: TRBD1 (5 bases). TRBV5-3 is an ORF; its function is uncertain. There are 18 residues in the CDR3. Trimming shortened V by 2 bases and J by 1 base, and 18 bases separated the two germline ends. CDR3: CARSLFPQDLGTNEKLFF. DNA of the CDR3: TGTGCCAGAAGCTTATTTCCACAGGATCTTGGAACTAATGAAAAACTGTTTTTT.

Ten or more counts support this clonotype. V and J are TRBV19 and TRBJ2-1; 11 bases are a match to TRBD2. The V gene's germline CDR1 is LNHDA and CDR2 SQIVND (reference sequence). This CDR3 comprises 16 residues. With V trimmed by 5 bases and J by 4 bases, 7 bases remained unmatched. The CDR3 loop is CASSSGLADTYNEQFF. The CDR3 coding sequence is TGTGCCAGTAGTTCGGGACTAGCGGATACTTACAATGAGCAGTTCTTC.

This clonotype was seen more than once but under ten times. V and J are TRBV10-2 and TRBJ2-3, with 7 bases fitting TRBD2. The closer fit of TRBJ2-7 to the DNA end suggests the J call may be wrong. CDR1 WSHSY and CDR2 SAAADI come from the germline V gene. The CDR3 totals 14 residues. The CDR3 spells CASSDSGTAYEQYF. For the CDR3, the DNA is TGCGCCAGCAGTGACAGCGGGACCGCCTACGAGCAGTACTTC.

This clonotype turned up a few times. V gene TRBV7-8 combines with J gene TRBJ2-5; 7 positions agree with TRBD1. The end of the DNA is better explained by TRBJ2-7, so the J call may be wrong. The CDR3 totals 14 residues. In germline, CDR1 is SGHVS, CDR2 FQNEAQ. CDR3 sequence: CASSSTGSPYEQYF. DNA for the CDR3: TGTGCCAGCAGCTCGACAGGGAGTCCCTACGAGCAGTACTTC.

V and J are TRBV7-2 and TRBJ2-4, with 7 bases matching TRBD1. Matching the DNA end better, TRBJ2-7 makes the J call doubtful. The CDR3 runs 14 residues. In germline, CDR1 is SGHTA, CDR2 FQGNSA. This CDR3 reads CASSFHGTDAEQYF. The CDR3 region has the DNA TGTGCCAGCAGCTTCCACGGGACAGATGCCGAGCAGTACTTC.